This T cell receptor (beta chain) originates from a study of identical twins. Notes on the study in general: Cross-sectional statistical analysis, not tracking of the same donors, underpinned the conclusions.

One entry per CDR3 protein, called by TCRdb with MiXCR from the 5' RACE reads. The sample lists about 1.7 million distinct CDR3 sequences, under 35% occurring once. To note about this clonotype: Its cognate antigen is unknown.

CDR1 and CDR2 (germline): KGHDR, SFDVKD. After removal of 2 bases from V and 7 bases from J, the junction contained 16 bases not matched to a gene. This CDR3 contains 17 residues. The chain couples TRBV24-1 to TRBJ2-7, with TRBD2 matching 7 bases. Material for sequencing was cord blood. The TCR sequence derives from a newborn girl in good health. Written as DNA, the CDR3 is TGTGCCACCAGTGATTCCCCAACGACTAGCTTAAACAATGAGCAGTACTTC. The encoded protein is CATSDSPTTSLNNEQYF.